This T cell receptor beta chain was sequenced for a study of blood T cell repertoires in COVID-19. Whole-study context: Samples representing acute and convalescent COVID-19 were sourced from the United States, Italy and Spain.

The method was immunoSEQ multiplex PCR; TCRdb's version includes in-frame clones alone and lacks a portion of them. The repertoire holds fewer than 250,000 clones, with around 85% as singletons. Assignment of participants to cohorts was predicated upon participant-reported clinical history. The length of the CDR3 is 14 residues. The V end lost 5 bases, the J end lost 0 bases, and 9 bases lay between the germline ends. Germline V gene data show CDR1 as MNHEY and CDR2 as SMNVEV (reference sequence). The clonotype was recovered from a woman aged 35 to 49 with acute COVID-19. The specimen sequenced was PBMCs or T cells enriched from blood (not recorded which). V usage is TRBV27 and J usage is TRBJ2-3, with a weak D call TRBD2 (5 bases). The CDR3 sequence is CASSPRGSTDTQYF. In DNA form, the CDR3 reads TGTGCCAGCAGTCCCCGGGGTAGCACAGATACGCAGTATTTT.